A selection of T cell receptor beta chains follows, all from one sample in a study of cytomegalovirus exposure and HLA in healthy donors. Measured with immunoSEQ multiplex PCR; TCRdb has only the in-frame clones, and not every one. The sample yields over 150,000 clones, about 80% seen once. The sample taken for sequencing was PBMCs. The receptor source for this set is a man aged 25 to 45 in good health and CMV-seropositive. Each CDR3 is given with its conserved first and last residue. A D gene is named only where the DNA matches it firmly. Where a row states a size, it is once, few, many or the class of an expanded clone; other rows omit it.

D | J | length | V | size | DNA | CDR3
- | TRBJ1-1 | 11 | TRBV29-1 | - | TGCAGCGTTTTTACAGGGTCAAAAGCTTTCTTT | CSVFTGSKAFF
TRBD2 | TRBJ2-5 | 15 | TRBV7-7 | - | TGTGCCAGCAGCGAGCGGGGGGGCCGGCAAGAGACCCAGTACTTC | CASSERGGRQETQYF
TRBD1 | TRBJ2-6 | 17 | TRBV15 | - | TGTGCCACCAGCAGAGAGGGACAGGGGACCGGGGCCAACGTCCTGACTTTC | CATSREGQGTGANVLTF
- | TRBJ2-7 | 13 | TRBV4-2 | once | TGTGCCAGCAGCCTAACTTTTTCCTACGAGCAGTACTTC | CASSLTFSYEQYF
- | TRBJ2-3 | 13 | TRBV28 | - | TGTGCCAGCAGCTGGGGCAGCACAGATACGCAGTATTTT | CASSWGSTDTQYF
- | TRBJ2-7 | 15 | TRBV9 | - | TGTGCCAGCAGCGTAGGCTCTGTGGCGGGCAACGAGCAGTACTTC | CASSVGSVAGNEQYF
TRBD1 | TRBJ1-2 | 14 | TRBV19 | - | TGTGCCAGTAGTGCCGCGTCAGGGGGCGATGGCTACACCTTC | CASSAASGGDGYTF
TRBD1 | TRBJ2-1 | 13 | TRBV6-8 | - | TGTGCCAGCACCGGGAACAGGGGAAATGAGCAGTTCTTC | CASTGNRGNEQFF
TRBD1 | TRBJ1-5 | 15 | TRBV6-5 | - | TGTGCCAGCAGCCGAACAGGGGGCGCAGGTCAGCCCCAGCATTTT | CASSRTGGAGQPQHF
- | TRBJ1-5 | 15 | TRBV6-5 | - | TGTGCCAGCAGTTACTCGCAGGGTAGCAATCAGCCCCAGCATTTT | CASSYSQGSNQPQHF
- | TRBJ2-1 | 12 | TRBV2 | - | TGTGCCAGCAGTCTATCGGACAATGAGCAGTTCTTC | CASSLSDNEQFF
TRBD1 | TRBJ1-4 | 14 | TRBV19 | - | TGTGCCAGTAGTCCCCCCGGGACAGGTGAAAAACTGTTTTTT | CASSPPGTGEKLFF
- | TRBJ2-7 | 11 | TRBV4-3 | - | TGCGCCAGCAGGCCTCCCCAGCGGCAGTACTTC | CASRPPQRQYF
- | TRBJ2-7 | 14 | TRBV7-6 | - | TGTGCCAGCAGCTCACCCGACAGACCCTACGAGCAGTACTTC | CASSSPDRPYEQYF
- | TRBJ2-5 | 16 | TRBV9 | - | TGTGCCAGCAGCGTAGCCCGGGGAAAGGGGAGGGAGACCCAGTACTTC | CASSVARGKGRETQYF
- | TRBJ1-1 | 14 | TRBV5-1 | - | TGCGCCAGCAGCTTGGAGGGGCCGAACACTGAAGCTTTCTTT | CASSLEGPNTEAFF
- | TRBJ1-1 | 14 | TRBV5-4 | - | TGTGCCAGCAGCCCTTCAGGGGAGGGCACTGAAGCTTTCTTT | CASSPSGEGTEAFF
- | TRBJ2-3 | 14 | TRBV9 | once | TGTGCCAGCAGCACGACAGGTCCCACAGATACGCAGTATTTT | CASSTTGPTDTQYF
- | TRBJ1-4 | 16 | TRBV27 | - | TGTGCCAGCAGTTTAGCAGGGTTCGGAACTAATGAAAAACTGTTTTTT | CASSLAGFGTNEKLFF
- | TRBJ2-2 | 11 | TRBV11-3 | - | TGTGCCAGCAGCTTTGCAGGCGAGCTGTTTTTT | CASSFAGELFF
- | TRBJ2-1 | 14 | TRBV6-6 | - | TGTGCCAGCGGTTGGGGGGGCGCCTACAATGAGCAGTTCTTC | CASGWGGAYNEQFF
- | TRBJ1-5 | 14 | TRBV6-1 | few | TGTGCCAGCGCTTCGGACAGCGGAATTCAGCCCCAGCATTTT | CASASDSGIQPQHF
TRBD2 | TRBJ2-1 | 15 | TRBV30 | - | TGTGCCTGGAGTGTAGGGACTAGAGGGTCGAATGAGCAGTTCTTC | CAWSVGTRGSNEQFF
- | TRBJ1-4 | 13 | TRBV5-1 | few | TGCGCCAGCAGCTTCCAGAGAGGTGAAAAACTGTTTTTT | CASSFQRGEKLFF
TRBD1 | TRBJ1-5 | 15 | TRBV7-2 | - | TGTGCCAGCAGCCGCGGACAGGGAAGTTTTTGGCCCCAGCATTTT | CASSRGQGSFWPQHF
TRBD1 | TRBJ2-7 | 16 | TRBV6-1 | few | TGTGCCAGCAGTGAATTAACGGGACAGAACTTCTACGAGCAGTACTTC | CASSELTGQNFYEQYF
- | TRBJ2-3 | 14 | TRBV7-9 | - | TGTGCCAGCAGCCCGGGGCGGGGCGCAGATACGCAGTATTTT | CASSPGRGADTQYF
TRBD2 | TRBJ2-3 | 14 | TRBV10-3 | - | TGTGCCAGCCTAGGGGCGGGGGGGACAGATACGCAGTATTTT | CASLGAGGTDTQYF
- | TRBJ2-2 | 16 | TRBV9 | - | TGTGCCAGCAGCTTGACAGGCGACGCGAACACCAGGGAGCTGTTTTTT | CASSLTGDANTRELFF
TRBD2 | TRBJ2-2 | 16 | TRBV7-3 | - | TGTGCCAGCAGCTTAATAGGGACTAGCACGCCCGGGGAGCTGTTTTTT | CASSLIGTSTPGELFF
TRBD2 | TRBJ2-7 | 13 | TRBV10-1 | - | TGCGCCAGCAGTGAGTCCGGGAGGGGCGAGCAGTACTTC | CASSESGRGEQYF
- | TRBJ1-2 | 12 | TRBV9 | - | TGTGCCAGCATGGGGCCTAACTATGGCTACACCTTC | CASMGPNYGYTF